What follows are 18 T cell receptor beta chains derived from one specimen sequenced in a study of T and B cells in COVID-19 patients (dated by TCRdb to the early 2020s). For sequencing, an Illumina MiSeq was employed. Multiplex PCR with BIOMED2 TRB-A/B primer pools was used to amplify TRB rearrangements. TCRdb took the public reads, trimmed them with fastp at Q25, ran MiXCR for clone calling and kept in-frame beta chains. Entries that share a CDR3 protein sequence are merged under the most common genes and DNA. For this sample there are roughly 11,000 distinct CDR3 sequences; over 30% appear just once. 13% to 15% of the sample lies in the top ten. Genomic DNA extracted from blood, in amounts of about 240-550 ng, served as the starting material for amplifying TRB repertoires. Sequenced input: blood. These receptor sequences come from a human donor with active COVID-19.

The chain recombines TRBV27 with TRBJ2-1; TRBD2 matches 8 bases. With V trimmed by 6 bases and J by 5 bases, 12 bases remained unmatched. Germline values: CDR1 MNHEY, CDR2 SMNVEV (reference sequence). The CDR3 has 16 residues. The CDR3 spells CASSIRDPLADNEQFF. Here the CDR3 DNA reads TGTGCCAGCAGCATTCGGGACCCACTAGCGGACAATGAGCAGTTCTTC.

This clonotype is labeled medium-sized. The chain employs TRBV19 and TRBJ2-4, with D possibly matching TRBD1 (5 bases). The V end was cut by 0 bases, the J end by 7 bases, with 10 bases between. Germline-derived CDR1 and CDR2 are LNHDA and SQIVND (reference sequence). The CDR3 extends over 14 amino acids. CDR3 nucleotides: TGTGCCAGTAGTATAGAGGCAGGGCTGAACATTCAGTACTTC. Encoded protein: CASSIEAGLNIQYF.

The chain combines TRBV20-1 with TRBJ1-1; TRBD1 is a possible D gene (6 bases). Trimming left V 3 bases short and J 1 base short, with 15 bases between. The CDR3 has 15 residues. Germline V CDR1 and CDR2: DFQATT, SNEGSKA (reference sequence). The CDR3 DNA reads as TGCAGTGCTAGGGGCTGGGGGCGGCGGAACACTGAAGCTTTCTTT. Its protein product is CSARGWGRRNTEAFF.

This chain links TRBV6-5 with TRBJ2-5, with 14 bases lining up with TRBD2. CDR1 and CDR2 from the germline V gene are MNHEY and SVGAGI. V dropped 5 bases and J dropped 1; count of bases not matched to a gene: 9. The CDR3 totals 18 residues. CDR3 sequence (DNA): TGTGCCAGCAGTCGGACTAGCGGGGGGTTCCAGACCCAAGAGACCCAGTACTTC. Translated: CASSRTSGGFQTQETQYF.

This clonotype is medium-sized. The gene calls are TRBV19 and TRBJ2-5; 9 bases line up with TRBD2. The germline V gene has CDR1 LNHDA and CDR2 SQIVND (reference sequence). This CDR3 comprises 15 residues. Trimming cost V 5 bases and J 0 bases; bases outside gene matches: 4. CDR3 coding DNA: TGTGCCAGTAGTGGGCGGGGGGGCCACCAAGAGACCCAGTACTTC. It codes for CASSGRGGHQETQYF.

This clonotype was found a few times. This sequence joins TRBV6-5 and TRBJ1-2; 7 bases line up with TRBD1. From germline, CDR1 is MNHEY and CDR2 SVGAGI. The ends lost 0 bases at V and 8 bases at J; junction bases unmatched: 3. The CDR3 covers 13 residues. CDR3 in DNA: TGTGCCAGCAGTTACTCGGACAGGATGGGCTACACCTTC. Translated: CASSYSDRMGYTF.

This clonotype is labeled as medium-sized. The chain links TRBV29-1 to TRBJ2-3; no firm D call. Trimming took off 5 bases at V and 5 bases at J, with 5 bases between the two ends. The V gene's germline CDR1 is SQVTM and CDR2 ANQGSEA. The CDR3 is 10 residues long. The CDR3, as DNA: TGCAGCGTTACCGGAGATACGCAGTATTTT. Translation gives CSVTGDTQYF.

This clonotype was seen a handful of times. The V call is TRBV15, the J call TRBJ1-2; possible D gene TRBD1, 5 bases. The CDR3 is 14 residues long. CDR1 is LNHNV, CDR2 YYDKDF, per germline (reference sequence). Trimming left V 0 bases short and J 7 bases short, with 12 bases between. CDR3 in amino acids: CATSRDYDSRGYTF. For the CDR3, the DNA is TGTGCCACCAGCAGAGATTACGACAGTCGTGGCTACACCTTC.

This clonotype has just a few counts. V is TRBV20-1 and J is TRBJ2-5; a possible D gene is TRBD1 (6 bases). The V and J ends lost 5 bases and 5 bases respectively, with 24 bases between them. The CDR3 sequence is 16 residues long. Germline V gene sequence: CDR1 DFQATT, CDR2 SNEGSKA (reference sequence). The CDR3 is CSAFRRTGQIRETQYF. In DNA form, the CDR3 reads TGCAGTGCTTTTCGTAGAACAGGACAGATAAGGGAGACCCAGTACTTC.

V gene TRBV30 combines with J gene TRBJ1-5, with TRBD1 identical over 9 bases. V was clipped by 2 bases and J by 6 bases; unmatched bases: 5. The CDR3 length is 14 residues. Germline CDR1 and CDR2: GTSNPN and SVGIG (reference sequence). In DNA form, the CDR3 reads TGTGCCTGGAGTACGGGACAGGGTTTTCAGCCCCAGCATTTT. It translates to CAWSTGQGFQPQHF.

This clonotype was counted between two and nine times. CDR3 bases: TGTGCCAGCAGTTTTAGGCTAGATCAGCCCCAGCATTTT. Translating it yields CASSFRLDQPQHF. This chain joins TRBV12-3 or TRBV12-4 and TRBJ1-5; unclear D gene. The V end lost 3 bases, the J end lost 5 bases, and 8 bases lay between the germline ends. The CDR3 spans 13 residues.

The table lists this clonotype with a few counts. The chain combines TRBV6-1 with TRBJ2-3; D call uncertain. Deletions cut 0 bases from V and 3 bases from J, with 7 bases between. The CDR3 contains 14 residues. From germline, CDR1 is MNHNS and CDR2 SASEGT. The CDR3 DNA is TGTGCCAGCAGTGAAGCAGCACGTACAGATACGCAGTATTTT. This translates into CASSEAARTDTQYF.

This clonotype has a handful of counts. The CDR3 sequence is CASSPQGRSNQPQHF. Here the CDR3 DNA reads TGTGCCAGTAGTCCGCAGGGACGGAGCAATCAGCCCCAGCATTTT. The V call is TRBV19, the J call TRBJ1-5; TRBD1 might be the D (5 bases). Trimming stripped 5 bases from V and 1 base from J, with 12 bases between. The CDR3 runs to 15 residues. Germline CDR1 LNHDA, CDR2 SQIVND (reference sequence). The full variable domain, rest sourced from reference TRBV19 and TRBJ1-5, is DGGITQSPKYLFRKEGQNVTLSCEQNLNHDAMYWYRQDPGQGLRLIYYSQIVNDFQKGDIAEGYSVSREKKESFPLTVTSAQKNPTAFYLCASSPQGRSNQPQHFGDGTRLSIL.

This chain connects TRBV7-9 to TRBJ1-5; possibly TRBD1 for D (5 bases). V dropped 5 bases and J dropped 2 bases, with 13 bases sitting between them. CDR1 and CDR2 from the germline V gene are SEHNR and FQNEAQ (reference sequence). CDR3 size: 15 residues. CDR3 residues: CASSVGGSGNQPQHF. DNA of the CDR3: TGTGCCAGCAGCGTCGGGGGATCTGGCAATCAGCCCCAGCATTTT.

The V call is TRBV6-5, the J call TRBJ1-3; D is undetermined. The germline V gene has CDR1 MNHEY and CDR2 SVGAGI. There are 14 residues in the CDR3. Trimming pared 5 bases from V and 7 bases from J, leaving 15 bases between. The CDR3 DNA follows: TGTGCCAGCAGTGCCGACCGTGCCGCCAACACCATATATTTT. Translation: CASSADRAANTIYF.

This clonotype was recorded a few times. The V gene is TRBV10-3, the J gene TRBJ1-5; 7 bases line up with TRBD1. The CDR3 extends over 14 amino acids. V shed 10 bases, J shed 2 bases, and the junction held 8 bases outside the gene matches. Germline CDR1 is ENHRY and CDR2 is SYGVKD. The CDR3 region has the DNA TGTGCCAGCGCCGGACAGGTAGGCAATCAGCCCCAGCATTTT. Protein sequence: CASAGQVGNQPQHF.

The chain is built from TRBV11-1 and TRBJ2-2; perhaps TRBD1 as D (5 bases). The V end was cut by 5 bases, the J end by 4 bases, with 8 bases between. CDR1 is SGHAT, CDR2 FQDESV, per germline (reference sequence). There are 13 residues in the CDR3. CDR3 loop: CASSLQGTGELFF. Here the CDR3 DNA reads TGTGCCAGCAGCCTCCAGGGCACCGGGGAGCTGTTTTTT.

With regard to this clonotype: A much larger clonotype is one base distant, so this may be a read error. The CDR3 region is CASSQLISEGTRYF. Written as DNA, the CDR3 is TGTGCCAGCAGTCAACTAATTAGCGAGGGGACGAGGTACTTC. The V call is TRBV12-3 or TRBV12-4, the J call TRBJ2-7, with D perhaps TRBD1 or TRBD2 (5 bases each). There are 14 residues in the CDR3. V was shortened by 5 bases and J by 12 bases, with 23 bases between the two germline ends.